This T cell receptor (beta chain) was sequenced during a study of blood T cell repertoires in COVID-19. Across the study: In each case, the material was cDNA or gDNA derived from T cells, B-cell-depleted T cells, or PBMCs.

This CDR3 has 12 amino acids. V gave up 2 bases and J gave up 4 bases, with 5 bases separating them. Germline V gives CDR1 SEHNR, CDR2 FQNEAQ (reference sequence). Generated by immunoSEQ multiplex PCR, the TCRdb table keeps only in-frame clones and is missing some. The data hold 150,000 to 200,000 clones, with 85% to 90% observed a single time. Material for sequencing was peripheral blood. This TCR came from a man aged 18 to 29 with active or convalescent COVID-19. V and J are TRBV7-9 and TRBJ1-2; weak D call: TRBD1 (5 bases). The CDR3 sequence: CASSLQGYGYTF. In DNA form, the CDR3 reads TGTGCCAGCAGCTTACAGGGCTATGGCTACACCTTC. Full variable domain (missing parts from reference TRBV7-9 and TRBJ1-2): DTGVSQNPRHKITKRGQNVTFRCDPISEHNRLYWYRQTLGQGPEFLTYFQNEAQLEKSRLLSDRFSAERPKGSFSTLEIQRTEQGDSAMYLCASSLQGYGYTFGSGTRLTVV.